This TCR beta chain was identified during a study of cytomegalovirus exposure and HLA in healthy donors. Study overall: There were 65 million to 85 million unique TCRs (from HLA-typed donors) in an early data release. Study observations and caveats: Later on, an analysis showed TCR association rates differing by HLA locus, with DRB1 the most and HLA-C the fewest. Another analysis was done later, and it associated around 15,000 TCR beta sequences with HLA alleles at 0.05 false discovery rate. Sequencing probably produced one cluster of sequence variants that were highly shared.

A few counts support this clone. No antigen is known for it. V lost 4 bases, J lost 0 bases, and 6 bases lay in between. This CDR3 contains 13 residues. CDR1 and CDR2 (germline): SGHTA, FQGNSA. The PCR employed 60 Vbeta primers together with 13 Jbeta primers. The assay was immunoSEQ multiplex PCR, and TCRdb's table has in-frame clones only and misses some. The repertoire consists of approximately 170,000 clones, with around 86% occurring once and the leading ten covering roughly 1.9%. The rearrangement joins TRBV7-2 to TRBJ1-1; no clear D. The specimen was PBMCs. This clonotype originated in a human donor in good health. The CDR3 coding sequence is TGTGCCAGCAGCTATCAGATGAACACTGAAGCTTTCTTT. Translating gives CASSYQMNTEAFF.